The 13 T cell receptor beta chains reported below all come from one sample, sequenced in a study of Graves' ophthalmopathy and Graves' hyperthyroidism. Researchers took RNA transcripts and amplified TCR beta CDR3 regions from them. Second-round multiplex PCR came after a first-round RT-PCR that employed HTBI primers. TCRdb processed the multiplex PCR reads anew with MiXCR; each CDR3 protein has one entry. The sample consists of roughly 1.1 million distinct CDR3 sequences, around a third of them appearing once. The sequenced sample consisted of peripheral blood or thyroid tissue (not recorded which). The receptors stem from an adult man with Graves' hyperthyroidism.

The chain carries TRBV29-1 and TRBJ1-5; maybe TRBD1 (5 bases). The ends were cut back, 2 bases at V and 3 bases at J, with 14 bases in the middle. Germline lookup yields CDR1 SQVTM and CDR2 ANQGSEA. CDR3 size: 15 residues. The chain's CDR3 is CSVERPRAVNQPQHF. The CDR3 nucleotides read TGCAGCGTTGAAAGGCCCAGGGCGGTCAATCAGCCCCAGCATTTT.

J is TRBJ2-5 and V is TRBV7-8; no clear D gene. Germline-derived CDR1 and CDR2 are SGHVS and FQNEAQ. CDR3 length: 14 residues. V was clipped by 5 bases and J by 5 bases, with 15 bases between them. The CDR3 reads CASSQDQTGETQYF. The CDR3 DNA is TGTGCCAGCAGCCAAGACCAAACCGGGGAGACCCAGTACTTC.

Many counts were recorded for this clonotype. This chain links TRBV7-9 with TRBJ1-1, with D unresolved. The CDR3 loop spans 14 amino acids. The ends were cut back, 1 base at V and 1 base at J, with 7 bases in the middle. Germline V lookup: CDR1 SEHNR, CDR2 FQNEAQ (reference sequence). In DNA form, the CDR3 reads TGTGCCAGCAGCTTAGGTCGGTGGAACACTGAAGCTTTCTTT. This encodes CASSLGRWNTEAFF.

The J gene is TRBJ2-7, the V gene TRBV29-1, with 13 bases lining up with TRBD2. CDR1 SQVTM and CDR2 ANQGSEA come from the germline V gene. The CDR3 has 16 residues. V dropped 6 bases and J dropped 0; count of bases not matched to a gene: 8. The CDR3 is CSVLTSGRSLSYEQYF. In nucleotides, the CDR3 is TGCAGCGTCCTGACTAGCGGGAGGTCCCTCTCCTACGAGCAGTACTTC.

This clonotype has a handful of counts. The gene calls are TRBV29-1 and TRBJ1-2, with 9 bases that match TRBD1. Germline CDR1 SQVTM, CDR2 ANQGSEA. Trimming took 2 bases from V and 1 from J; bases not matched to a gene: 2. The CDR3 covers 14 residues. The chain's CDR3 is CSVEPGQGNYGYTF. CDR3 DNA: TGCAGCGTTGAACCGGGACAGGGTAACTATGGCTACACCTTC.

This clonotype was seen a single time. The chain recombines TRBV7-2 with TRBJ1-2; 8 nucleotides match TRBD1. The ends lost 5 bases at V and 12 bases at J; junction bases unmatched: 11. The CDR3 has 13 amino acids. CDR1 SGHTA and CDR2 FQGNSA come from the germline V gene. The CDR3 bases are TGTGCCAGCAGCCCACAGGGGGTGGCAGGAAACACCTTC. Translation: CASSPQGVAGNTF.

This clonotype was seen ten or more times. The chain couples TRBV10-3 to TRBJ1-1; weak D call: TRBD1 (6 bases). The V and J ends lost 5 bases and 1 base respectively, with 11 bases between them. This CDR3 is 14 amino acids long. From germline, CDR1 is ENHRY and CDR2 SYGVKD. The CDR3 reads CAISYSGENTEAFF. As DNA, the CDR3 is TGTGCCATCAGTTATTCAGGGGAGAACACTGAAGCTTTCTTT.

The rearrangement joins TRBV19 to TRBJ1-5; TRBD1 matches at 7 bases. V lost 2 bases to trimming and J lost 2 bases; unmatched junction nucleotides: 12. Germline V lookup: CDR1 LNHDA, CDR2 SQIVND (reference sequence). The CDR3 sequence is 18 residues long. The CDR3 region is CASSIFRGGGAGNQPQHF. The CDR3 DNA reads as TGTGCCAGTAGTATATTTAGGGGAGGGGGCGCCGGCAATCAGCCCCAGCATTTT. The complete variable domain, with remaining parts taken from reference TRBV19 and TRBJ1-5, reads DGGITQSPKYLFRKEGQNVTLSCEQNLNHDAMYWYRQDPGQGLRLIYYSQIVNDFQKGDIAEGYSVSREKKESFPLTVTSAQKNPTAFYLCASSIFRGGGAGNQPQHFGDGTRLSIL.

At least ten counts were recorded for this clonotype. The CDR3 DNA is TGTGCCAGCAGCTTAGCGGTCTCGGACCCAACCTCCTACGAGCAGTACTTC. Translating gives CASSLAVSDPTSYEQYF. This chain links TRBV7-8 with TRBJ2-7; D remains ambiguous. The V end was cut by 0 bases, the J end by 0 bases, with 15 bases between. The CDR3 has 17 residues. CDR1 is SGHVS and CDR2 is FQNEAQ in the germline V gene.

The chain is built from TRBV9 and TRBJ1-2, with D maybe TRBD1 (6 bases). Trimming took 0 bases from V and 4 from J, leaving 16 bases between them. The germline V gene encodes CDR1 SGDLS and CDR2 YYNGEE. This CDR3 is built from 16 residues. The CDR3 loop reads CASSVVPEEGGYGYTF. The CDR3 nucleotides are TGTGCCAGCAGCGTAGTCCCGGAGGAGGGGGGCTATGGCTACACCTTC.

J is TRBJ1-1 and V is TRBV25-1; D is undetermined. Germline loops: CDR1 MGHDK, CDR2 SYGVNS. This CDR3 contains 13 residues. Trimming shortened V by 4 bases and J by 4 bases, and 10 bases separated the two germline ends. CDR3 protein: CASSASRATEAFF. The CDR3, as DNA: TGTGCCAGCAGTGCCTCTCGTGCCACTGAAGCTTTCTTT.

This clonotype was seen at least ten times. The J gene is TRBJ2-7, the V gene TRBV24-1, with D perhaps TRBD2 (6 bases). Trimming pared 5 bases from V and 0 bases from J, leaving 7 bases between. The CDR3 spans 13 residues. Germline V gene lookup returns CDR1 KGHDR and CDR2 SFDVKD. CDR3 nucleotide sequence: TGTGCCACCAGTGGGGGGGACTCCTACGAGCAGTACTTC. Translating it yields CATSGGDSYEQYF.

The chain uses TRBV13 and TRBJ2-5; 7 bases align to TRBD1. The CDR3 is made up of 15 amino acids. The ends lost 5 bases at V and 7 bases at J; junction bases unmatched: 13. Per germline, CDR1 PRHDT and CDR2 FYEKMQ (reference sequence). CDR3 residues: CASSPPLTGRGTQYF. The DNA for the CDR3 is TGTGCCAGCAGCCCCCCACTGACAGGGAGAGGGACCCAGTACTTC.